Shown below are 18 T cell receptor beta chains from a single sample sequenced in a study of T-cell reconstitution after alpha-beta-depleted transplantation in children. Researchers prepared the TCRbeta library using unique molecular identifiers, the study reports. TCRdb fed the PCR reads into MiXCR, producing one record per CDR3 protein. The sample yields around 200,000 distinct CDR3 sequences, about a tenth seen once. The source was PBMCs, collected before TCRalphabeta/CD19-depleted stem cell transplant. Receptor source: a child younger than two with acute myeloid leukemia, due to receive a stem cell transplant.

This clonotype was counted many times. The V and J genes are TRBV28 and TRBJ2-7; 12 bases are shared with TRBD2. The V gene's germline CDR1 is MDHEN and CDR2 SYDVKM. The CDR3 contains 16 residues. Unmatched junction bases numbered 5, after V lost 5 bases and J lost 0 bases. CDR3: CASSVPTSGSSYEQYF. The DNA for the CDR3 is TGTGCCAGCAGTGTCCCGACTAGCGGGAGCTCCTACGAGCAGTACTTC.

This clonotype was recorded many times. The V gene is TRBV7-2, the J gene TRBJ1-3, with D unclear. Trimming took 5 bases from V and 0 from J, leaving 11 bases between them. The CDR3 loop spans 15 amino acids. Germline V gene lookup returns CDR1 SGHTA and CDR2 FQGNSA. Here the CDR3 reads CASSPWTSSGNTIYF. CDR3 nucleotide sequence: TGTGCCAGCAGCCCGTGGACGAGCTCTGGAAACACCATATATTTT.

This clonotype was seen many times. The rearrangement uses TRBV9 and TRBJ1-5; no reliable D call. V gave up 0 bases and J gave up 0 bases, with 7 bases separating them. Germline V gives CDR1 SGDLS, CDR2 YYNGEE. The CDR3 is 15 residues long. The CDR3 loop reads CASSVGADSNQPQHF. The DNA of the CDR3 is TGTGCCAGCAGCGTAGGGGCAGATAGCAATCAGCCCCAGCATTTT.

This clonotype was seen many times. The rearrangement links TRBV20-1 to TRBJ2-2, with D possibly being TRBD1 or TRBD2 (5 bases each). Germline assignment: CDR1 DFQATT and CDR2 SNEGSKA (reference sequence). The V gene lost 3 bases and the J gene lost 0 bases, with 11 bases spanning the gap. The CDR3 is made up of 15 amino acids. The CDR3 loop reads CSASRGGTNTGELFF. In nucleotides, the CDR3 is TGCAGTGCTAGCCGGGGCGGAACGAACACCGGGGAGCTGTTTTTT.

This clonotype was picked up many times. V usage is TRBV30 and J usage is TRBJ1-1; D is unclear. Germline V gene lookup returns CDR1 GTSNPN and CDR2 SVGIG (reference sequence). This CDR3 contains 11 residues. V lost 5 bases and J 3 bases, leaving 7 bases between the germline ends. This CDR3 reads CAWGIDTEAFF. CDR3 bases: TGTGCCTGGGGGATCGACACTGAAGCTTTCTTT.

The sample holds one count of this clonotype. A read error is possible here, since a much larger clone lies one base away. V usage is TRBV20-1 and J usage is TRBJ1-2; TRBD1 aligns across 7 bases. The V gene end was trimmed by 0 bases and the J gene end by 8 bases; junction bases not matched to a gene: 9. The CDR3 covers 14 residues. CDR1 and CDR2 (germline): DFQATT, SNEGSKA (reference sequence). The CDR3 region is CSARDLEDRNGYTF. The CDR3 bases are TGCAGTGCTAGAGATCTGGAGGACAGGAACGGCTACACCTTC.

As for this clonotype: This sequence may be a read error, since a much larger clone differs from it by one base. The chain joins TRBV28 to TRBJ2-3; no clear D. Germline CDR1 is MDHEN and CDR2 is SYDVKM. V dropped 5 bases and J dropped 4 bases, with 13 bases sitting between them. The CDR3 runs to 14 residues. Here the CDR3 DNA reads TGTGCCAGCAGTCCTCCTAGGGCCGCAGATACGCAGTATTTT. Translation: CASSPPRAADTQYF. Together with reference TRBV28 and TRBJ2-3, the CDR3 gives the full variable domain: DVKVTQSSRYLVKRTGEKVFLECVQDMDHENMFWYRQDPGLGLRLIYFSYDVKMKEKGDIPEGYSVSREKKERFSLILESASTNQTSMYLCASSPPRAADTQYFGPGTRLTVL.

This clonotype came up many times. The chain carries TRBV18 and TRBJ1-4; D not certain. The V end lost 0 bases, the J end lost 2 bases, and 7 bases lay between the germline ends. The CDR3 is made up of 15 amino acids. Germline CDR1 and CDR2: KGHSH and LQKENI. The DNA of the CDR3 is TGTGCCAGCTCACCACCAGGGTCGACTAATGAAAAACTGTTTTTT. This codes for CASSPPGSTNEKLFF.

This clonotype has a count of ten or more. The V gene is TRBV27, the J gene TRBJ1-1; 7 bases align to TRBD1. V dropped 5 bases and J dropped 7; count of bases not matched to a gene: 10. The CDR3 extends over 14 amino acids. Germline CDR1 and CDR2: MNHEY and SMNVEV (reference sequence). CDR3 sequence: CASSNTQGLGEAFF. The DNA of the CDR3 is TGTGCCAGCAGTAATACACAGGGGCTGGGTGAAGCTTTCTTT.

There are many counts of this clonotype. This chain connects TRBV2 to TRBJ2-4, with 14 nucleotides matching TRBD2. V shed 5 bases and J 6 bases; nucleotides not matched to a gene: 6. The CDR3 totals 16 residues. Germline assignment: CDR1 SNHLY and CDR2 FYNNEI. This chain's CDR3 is CASSSPTSGRANIQYF. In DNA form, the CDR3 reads TGTGCCAGCAGTTCTCCGACTAGCGGGAGGGCAAACATTCAGTACTTC.

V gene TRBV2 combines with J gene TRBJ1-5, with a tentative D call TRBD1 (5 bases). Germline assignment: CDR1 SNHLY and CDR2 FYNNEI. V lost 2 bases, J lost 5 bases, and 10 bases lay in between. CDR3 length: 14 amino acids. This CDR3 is CASSERAGYQPQHF. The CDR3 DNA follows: TGTGCCAGCAGTGAACGGGCAGGGTATCAGCCCCAGCATTTT.

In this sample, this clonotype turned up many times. In DNA form, the CDR3 reads TGTGCCAGCAGCTTTGTGGGGAATTCTGAAGCTTTCTTT. Translated, it gives CASSFVGNSEAFF. J is TRBJ1-1 and V is TRBV7-9; no firm D call. CDR1 is SEHNR and CDR2 is FQNEAQ in the germline V gene (reference sequence). Trimming shortened V by 3 bases and J by 6 bases, and 11 bases separated the two germline ends. The CDR3 spans 13 residues.

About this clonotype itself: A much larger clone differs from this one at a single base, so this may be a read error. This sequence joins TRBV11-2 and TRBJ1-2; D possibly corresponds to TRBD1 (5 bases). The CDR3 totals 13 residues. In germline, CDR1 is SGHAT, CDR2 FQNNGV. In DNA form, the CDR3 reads TGTACCAGCAGCTTTTCCGGGACCTATGGCTACACCTTC. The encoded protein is CTSSFSGTYGYTF.

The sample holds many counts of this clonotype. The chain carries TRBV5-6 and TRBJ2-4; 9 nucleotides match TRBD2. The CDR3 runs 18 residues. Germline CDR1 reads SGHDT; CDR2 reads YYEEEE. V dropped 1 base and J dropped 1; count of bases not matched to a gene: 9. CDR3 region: CASSLLLSGRSAKNIQYF. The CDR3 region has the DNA TGTGCCAGCAGCTTGTTATTGAGCGGGAGGTCGGCCAAAAACATTCAGTACTTC. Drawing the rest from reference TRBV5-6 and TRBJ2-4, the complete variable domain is DAGVTQSPTHLIKTRGQQVTLRCSPKSGHDTVSWYQQALGQGPQFIFQYYEEEERQRGNFPDRFSGHQFPNYSSELNVNALLLGDSALYLCASSLLLSGRSAKNIQYFGAGTRLSVL.

DNA of the CDR3: TGTGCCAGCAGCAACCCCGGCAGGGTCGCTGAAGCTTTCTTT. It yields the protein CASSNPGRVAEAFF. The chain is built from TRBV6-1 and TRBJ1-1; TRBD1 is a possible D gene (5 bases). The CDR3 loop spans 14 amino acids. Between the trimmed V and J ends, which lost 6 bases and 6 bases, there was a span of 17 bases. Germline V CDR1 and CDR2: MNHNS, SASEGT.

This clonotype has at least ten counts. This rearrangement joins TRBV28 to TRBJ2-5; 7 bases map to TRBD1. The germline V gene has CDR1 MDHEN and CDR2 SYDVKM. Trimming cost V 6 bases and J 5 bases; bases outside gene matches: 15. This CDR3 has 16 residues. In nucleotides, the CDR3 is TGTGCCAGCAGCCAAGACAGGGTCATCATGACGGAGACCCAGTACTTC. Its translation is CASSQDRVIMTETQYF.

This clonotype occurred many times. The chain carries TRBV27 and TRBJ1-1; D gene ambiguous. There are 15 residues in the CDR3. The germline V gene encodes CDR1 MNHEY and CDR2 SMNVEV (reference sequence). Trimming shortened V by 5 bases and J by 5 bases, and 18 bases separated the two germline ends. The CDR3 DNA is TGTGCCAGCAGTCTCCGACCGAAAACCCCGACTGAAGCTTTCTTT. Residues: CASSLRPKTPTEAFF.

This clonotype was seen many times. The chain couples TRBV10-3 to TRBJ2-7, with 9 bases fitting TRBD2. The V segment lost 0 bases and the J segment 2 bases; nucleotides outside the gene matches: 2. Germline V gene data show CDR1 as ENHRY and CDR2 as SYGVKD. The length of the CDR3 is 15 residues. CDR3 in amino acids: CAISESVAGAYEQYF. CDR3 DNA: TGTGCCATCAGTGAGTCGGTAGCGGGAGCCTACGAGCAGTACTTC.